This TCR beta chain was identified during a study of blood T cell repertoires in COVID-19. Study at large: Sample material is recorded as cDNA or gDNA derived from T cells, B-cell-depleted T cells, or PBMCs.

This clone was detected many times. Libraries were prepared by immunoSEQ multiplex PCR; TCRdb keeps only in-frame clonotypes and omits some of them. The sample lists about 230,000 clones, over 70% occurring once. The specimen was peripheral blood. The sequence came from a woman older than 75 with acute or convalescent COVID-19.

The CDR3, as DNA: TGTGCCAGCAGCTTACAGGGTTTGAGCAATCAGCCCCAGCATTTT. This sequence encodes CASSLQGLSNQPQHF. This rearrangement joins TRBV7-9 to TRBJ1-5, with D possibly matching TRBD1 (5 bases). Germline CDR1 and CDR2: SEHNR and FQNEAQ (reference sequence). V lost 2 bases and J 1 base, leaving 9 bases between the germline ends. The CDR3 is 15 amino acids.